Presented here are 2 T cell receptor beta chains from one specimen sequenced in a study of blood T cell repertoires in COVID-19. The table came from immunoSEQ multiplex PCR; TCRdb's copy has only in-frame clones and leaves some out. The sample lists approximately 150,000 clones; around nine tenths were seen once. Sample: peripheral blood. All receptors come from a human donor in a cohort sampled during active COVID-19.

The chain combines TRBV7-9 with TRBJ1-1; 8 bases align to TRBD1. This CDR3 is built from 16 residues. CDR1 and CDR2 (germline): SEHNR, FQNEAQ (reference sequence). J gave up 1 base and V 5 bases, and 9 bases lay outside the gene matches. CDR3 nucleotides: TGTGCCAGCAGCAAAGAGCCAGGGACAGGGAACACTGAAGCTTTCTTT. Its translation: CASSKEPGTGNTEAFF.

The chain uses TRBV9 and TRBJ1-4; D is unresolved. Between the trimmed V and J ends, which lost 2 bases and 0 bases, there was a span of 2 bases. The germline gives CDR1 SGDLS, CDR2 YYNGEE. This CDR3 contains 13 residues. CDR3 sequence (DNA): TGTGCCAGCAGCGTCGCAACTAATGAAAAACTGTTTTTT. This gives the protein CASSVATNEKLFF.